The sequence of this T cell receptor beta chain was determined in a study of radiation and T cells in renal cell carcinoma. Study in general: Nephrectomy followed 15 Gy stereotactic body radiation by 4 weeks. Study-wide results and limits: In blood, top tumor clones expanded by 2 weeks, shrinking by 4.

With regard to this clone: The target antigen is unknown.

Sequencing used immunoSEQ multiplex PCR; TCRdb keeps in-frame clones, though not all of them. The table records some 130,000 clones, 75% to 90% of them present only once. The ends were cut back, 0 bases at V and 5 bases at J, with 8 bases in the middle. The germline V gene encodes CDR1 LGHNA and CDR2 YSLEER. The CDR3 consists of 14 residues. Time point described: blood 2 weeks post-SBRT. The treatment denotes: 15 Gy SBRT to primary tumor, nephrectomy 4 weeks later. Blood was sampled at baseline, 2 weeks and 4 weeks after SBRT. The patient's renal cell carcinoma had clear cell pathology. The sequence derives from a woman aged 60-70 years with renal cell carcinoma. The sequenced sample was blood, obtained from a patient whose treatment included radiotherapy and nephrectomy. The chain couples TRBV4-3 to TRBJ1-5; D might be TRBD1 (5 bases). DNA for the CDR3: TGCGCCAGCAGCCAAGAAAGGGACGATCAGCCCCAGCATTTT. As protein: CASSQERDDQPQHF.